Only one count was recorded for the clone carrying this T cell receptor beta chain. Its antigen is currently unknown. This sample is part of a study of shared clonotypes between healthy human individuals. Study observations and caveats: A generally larger estimated richness was seen in naive subsets than in memory subsets. Approximately 4.6% of naive CD4 clonotypes were shared across several donors.

Per the germline V gene, CDR1 is SGHRS and CDR2 is YFSETQ. The CDR3 is made up of 15 amino acids. V shed 5 bases and J 1 base; nucleotides not matched to a gene: 4. In the source study's methods: Quality scores were absent from the junction-only immunoSEQ sequences, so filtering differed. TCRdb's table, derived via immunoSEQ multiplex PCR, lists solely in-frame clones and lacks some. That table gives V, J and clone size, and the DNA gave D and trimming. The data contain some 2 million clones, roughly 94% of them singletons. This chain connects TRBV5-1 to TRBJ2-7, with 12 bases that match TRBD2. The TCR originated in a young man in good health. The sample was naive CD4+ T cells sorted from blood. Specified subset: CD45RA+ positively selected. This chain's CDR3 is CASSWLAGGSYEQYF. CDR3 in DNA: TGCGCCAGCAGTTGGCTAGCGGGAGGGTCCTACGAGCAGTACTTC. The full variable domain, with the rest looked up from reference TRBV5-1 and TRBJ2-7, is KAGVTQTPRYLIKTRGQQVTLSCSPISGHRSVSWYQQTPGQGLQFLFEYFSETQRNKGNFPGRFSGRQFSNSRSEMNVSTLELGDSALYLCASSWLAGGSYEQYFGPGTRLTVT.